This T cell receptor beta chain was retrieved from a study of CD8 T cells in ankylosing spondylitis. This CDR3 spans 16 amino acids. Germline CDR1 and CDR2: DFQATT and SNEGSKA (reference sequence). Unmatched junction bases numbered 9, after V lost 5 bases and J lost 3 bases. A quantitative 5'-RACE method, one with molecular barcodes, was used to make TCR beta libraries. TCRdb independently ran MiXCR on the 5' RACE reads; one entry per CDR3 protein. This table has 150,000 to 200,000 distinct CDR3 sequences, 15% to 20% appearing once. In its sample, this clonotype was seen many times. What was sequenced was blood, either unsorted or a sorted T cell fraction (not recorded which). The receptor comes from a male donor aged 10-35 years with ankylosing spondylitis or in good health (not recorded which). The chain joins TRBV20-1 to TRBJ2-6; 8 bases match TRBD1. The CDR3 loop reads CSAFIQGALGANVLTF. The CDR3 DNA follows: TGCAGTGCTTTCATCCAGGGGGCGCTTGGGGCCAACGTCCTGACTTTC.